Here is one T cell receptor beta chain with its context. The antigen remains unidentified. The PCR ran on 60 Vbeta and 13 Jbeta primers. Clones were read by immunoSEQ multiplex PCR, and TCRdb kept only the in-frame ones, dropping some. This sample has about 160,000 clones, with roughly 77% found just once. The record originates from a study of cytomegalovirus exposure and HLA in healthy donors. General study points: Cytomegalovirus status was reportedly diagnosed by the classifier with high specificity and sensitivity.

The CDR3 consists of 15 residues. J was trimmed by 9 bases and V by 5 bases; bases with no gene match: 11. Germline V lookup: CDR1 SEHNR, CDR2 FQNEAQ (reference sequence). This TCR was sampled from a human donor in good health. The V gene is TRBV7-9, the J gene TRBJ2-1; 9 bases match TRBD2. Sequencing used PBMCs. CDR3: CASSESRGGASEQFF. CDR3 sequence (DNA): TGTGCCAGCAGCGAGAGCCGCGGGGGGGCTAGTGAGCAGTTCTTC.